This T cell receptor beta chain was recorded in a study of shared clonotypes between healthy human individuals. Turning to the study itself: Three plates were used per donor for CD4 naive, three for CD4 memory, two for CD8 naive and one for CD8 memory.

This clone was detected once. Repertoires were generated with immunoSEQ multiplex PCR, while TCRdb's copy carries only in-frame clones and drops some. The repertoire includes more than 400,000 clones, 95% to 96% of them detected once, and about 0.059% sits in the top ten. The sequence was collected from a woman aged 30 to 39 in good health. Sequenced material: naive CD4+ T cells sorted from blood. Subset defined: CD45RA+ positively selected.

The CDR3 region has the DNA TGCGCCAGCAGCCCGGAGGGTGATCTGAGCAATCAGCCCCAGCATTTT. Translation gives CASSPEGDLSNQPQHF. The chain couples TRBV5-1 to TRBJ1-5; no reliable D call. CDR1 is SGHRS, CDR2 YFSETQ, per germline. Trimming left V 4 bases short and J 1 base short, with 15 bases between. The CDR3 covers 16 residues.